This record concerns one TCR beta chain sequence. The specificity of this receptor is unknown. Per-base qualities were not stored, and no clone one base away is much larger. Inclusive of the bounding cysteine and phenylalanine, the CDR3 is 13 residues long. The entry retains the CDR3 DNA only, 39 bases that are in frame from base 1. V is shortened by 9 bases, J by 1 base, and the region joining them spans 11 bases. According to the germline V gene, CDR1 reads SNHLY and CDR2 reads FYNNEI. Using the deep immunoSEQ assay, multiplex PCR amplified TCR CDR3 regions from genomic DNA. Genomic DNA extracted from each cell subset was distributed evenly over all wells of several immunoSEQ 96-well plates, and each plate served as one replicate. For sorted subsets, each replicate PCR was loaded with approximately 200 ng genomic DNA, equivalent to 25,000 to 35,000 T cell genomes. Purified libraries were quantified with a Qubit 3.0 fluorometer, sized on a Bioanalyzer 2100, and re-quantified with the KAPA Library Quantification kit. A separate single-read 150-cycle Illumina NextSeq 550 flow cell was used to sequence each immunoSEQ 96-well plate. The original pipeline was this. The immunoSEQ output contained only junctional sequences without quality scores, so filtering could not match that applied to full-length reads. To assign V/J genes and CDR3, sequences were annotated against IMGT germline references using PyIR, a Python wrapper for IgBLAST v1.9. Any read was removed if the V/J assignment was weak (E-value above 1e-6), the CDR3 was missing, or the read contained stop codons, out-of-frame junctions, or ambiguous translated residues. V3J clonotypes were defined as sequences sharing an identical inferred V gene, J gene, and CDR3 amino acid sequence. To compute the percentage overlap between repertoires, the number of shared unique clonotypes was divided by the size of the smaller repertoire. Repertoire richness was assessed with RTK rarefaction, the Chao1 estimator, and Recon v2.1 estimates of unobserved clonotypes. Generation probabilities were computed with OLGA for all TCRbeta clonotypes obtained by the gDNA method from several donors. As stored in TCRdb, this immuneACCESS dataset retains in-frame rearrangements with V and J assigned. A fraction of the clones does not appear; measured against another copy, unresolved V genes explain less than half of the discrepancy, and the remainder lacks a known reason. V and J calls and clone size follow that table, whereas D and trimming were derived from the DNA. The sample data list more than 850,000 clones, and 78% of these were observed just once. Of the sample, 0.52% is held by the ten largest clones.

Donors were healthy HIV-negative adults with no recently reported acute infections or vaccinations. Every donor was a Caucasian adult residing in Nashville, Tennessee, USA. CD4+ T cells were enriched by magnetic negative selection, after which naive cells were positively selected on CD45RA and the negative fraction was taken as the memory subset. After blood collection by leukapheresis, PBMCs were isolated using Ficoll-Histopaque density gradient centrifugation and then cryopreserved in the vapor phase of liquid nitrogen. Analytical flow cytometry was used to check the purity and quantity of each magnetically sorted T cell population. From each sorted fraction, genomic DNA was isolated and quantified by UV absorbance on a Nanodrop 2000c. The record originates from a study of shared clonotypes between healthy human individuals (dated by TCRdb to the early 2020s). For the study in its entirety: Three men and a couple of women, aged 18 to 49 years, made up the cohort. For each donor, CD4 naive and CD4 memory were each run on three plates, CD8 naive on two plates, and CD8 memory on one plate. To estimate repertoire size and how much clonotype sharing occurs between individuals, the study deeply sequenced the blood TCR repertoires of five healthy adults. To increase sequencing depth and limit assay-specific biases, TCR repertoire library preparation and sequencing were carried out by different laboratories using diverse techniques. Each donor's leukapheresis produced roughly between roughly 0.9 and 9 billion PBMCs. General conclusions and limits of the study: Sampling was restricted to blood, and TCR repertoires in tissues likely differ from the TCR repertoires found in blood. Sharing across a handful of donors was observed for around 5% of naive CD4, 3% to 3.5% of naive CD8, 2.3% of memory CD4, and around 0.44% of memory CD8 clonotypes. Higher generation probabilities were observed for clonotypes shared by all four sorted-subset donors than for non-shared clonotypes. Rarefaction of sorted-subset datasets indicated incomplete sequencing despite the large sequencing depth. Pairwise subsampling indicated that sequencing depth was expected to affect the degree of clonotype sharing among donors. The genetic and exposure-history diversity represented was limited by the small number of donors. Naive subsets generally had larger estimated clonotype richness than memory subsets.

Sequences were obtained from memory CD4+ T cells from PBMCs. The cell subset or site label here, explained by the study, means: CD45RA-negative fraction. The V and J genes are TRBV2 and TRBJ2-3, and perhaps TRBD2 as D gene, on 5 matching bases. The origin of this receptor is a man aged 18-30 years in good health. Some clones in this sample may be carry-over from other donors' samples. Read as DNA, the sequence is TGTGCCAGAGGCGGGTCGGGCACAGATACGCAGTATTTT. Its protein reads: CARGGSGTDTQYF.